Described below is a single T cell receptor (beta chain) sequence and its context. Its antigen is currently unknown. The sample is drawn from a study of radiation and T cells in renal cell carcinoma. Study-wide results and limits: Top tumor clonotypes rose in blood 2 weeks post-radiation, then contracted. Baseline intratumoral clonotype presence is unknown without pretreatment biopsies.

TCRdb's table, derived via immunoSEQ multiplex PCR, lists solely in-frame clones and lacks some. The sample lists about 140,000 clones; less than 85% were seen once. The CDR3 runs to 15 residues. Germline V gene sequence: CDR1 SGHRS, CDR2 YFSETQ. V lost 1 base and J lost 9; bases outside the gene matches: 9. Regarding time point: baseline pretreatment blood. Stated treatment: 15 Gy SBRT to primary tumor, nephrectomy 4 weeks later. The tumor was a clear cell renal cell carcinoma. The rearrangement joins TRBV5-1 to TRBJ2-1; 8 bases line up with TRBD2. Here the sequenced sample was blood, taken from a patient whose treatment included radiotherapy and nephrectomy. The sequence was obtained from a woman in her forties or fifties with renal cell carcinoma. CDR3 in DNA: TGCGCCAGCAGCTTGCCTACAACTAGCGGCGGTGAGCAGTTCTTC. It specifies CASSLPTTSGGEQFF. The whole variable domain, remainder taken from reference TRBV5-1 and TRBJ2-1, is KAGVTQTPRYLIKTRGQQVTLSCSPISGHRSVSWYQQTPGQGLQFLFEYFSETQRNKGNFPGRFSGRQFSNSRSEMNVSTLELGDSALYLCASSLPTTSGGEQFFGPGTRLTVL.